The present entry profiles one T cell receptor (beta chain) with its context. Its cognate antigen is unknown. Generated by immunoSEQ multiplex PCR, the TCRdb table keeps only in-frame clones and is missing some. The table records a few hundred thousand clones, over 75% of them present only once. The CDR3 sequence is 15 residues long. The V end lost 4 bases, the J end lost 1 base, and 11 bases lay between the germline ends. Germline values: CDR1 SGDLS, CDR2 YYNGEE. The data originate from a study of Ad26.COV2.S vaccination and SARS-CoV-2 variants. The study's findings and limits: Placebo recipients had lower spike-specific TCR breadth than vaccine recipients.

Treatment of the sample: roughly 19 received Ad26.COV2.S at low or high dose, single or two shots; 5 received placebo; per-sample allocation not given. Following the first vaccine or placebo injection, samples were taken on day 63. This receptor was taken from a person aged 18-60 years who received the Ad26.COV2.S COVID-19 vaccine or a placebo. This specimen was peripheral blood, taken in a trial of Ad26.COV2.S vaccine versus placebo. The V and J genes are TRBV9 and TRBJ2-2, with a tentative D call TRBD1 (5 bases). The chain's CDR3 is CASSSFGQNTGELFF. The CDR3 nucleotides read TGTGCCAGCAGCTCATTCGGACAGAACACCGGGGAGCTGTTTTTT.